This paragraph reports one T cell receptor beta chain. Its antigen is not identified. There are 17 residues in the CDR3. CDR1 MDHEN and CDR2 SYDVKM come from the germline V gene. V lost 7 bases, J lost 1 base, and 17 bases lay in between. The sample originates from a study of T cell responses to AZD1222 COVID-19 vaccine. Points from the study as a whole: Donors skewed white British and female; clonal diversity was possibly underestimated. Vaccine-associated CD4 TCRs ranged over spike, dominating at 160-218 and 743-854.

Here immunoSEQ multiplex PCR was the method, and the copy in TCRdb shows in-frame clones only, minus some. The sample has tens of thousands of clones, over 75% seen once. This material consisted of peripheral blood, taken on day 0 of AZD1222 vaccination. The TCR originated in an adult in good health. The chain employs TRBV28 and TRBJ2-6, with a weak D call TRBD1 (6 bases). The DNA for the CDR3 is TGTGCCAGCACACAAACCGGGACACTATCTGGGGCCAACGTCCTGACTTTC. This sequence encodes CASTQTGTLSGANVLTF.